This TCR beta chain comes out of a study of T cells in Graves' hyperthyroidism and ophthalmopathy. The study's findings and limits: Among thyroid clonotypes expanded above 0.001, most also appeared in blood.

TCR beta CDR3 region amplification was performed from RNA transcripts. Researchers ran a first-round RT-PCR on the TCR CDR3 using the HTBI primer set. TCRdb re-called the multiplex PCR reads with MiXCR, one entry per CDR3 protein. The sample has around 490,000 distinct CDR3 sequences, just under 20% seen once; the top ten hold about half. Clinical Activity Scores of at least 3, NOSPECS grades of at least 4 and durations under 3 months characterized ophthalmopathy patients. An approximately 10 ml volume of fresh peripheral blood provided the PBMCs. V lost 4 bases to trimming and J lost 0 bases, with 11 bases between them. Germline V lookup: CDR1 SGHRS, CDR2 YFSETQ. This CDR3 contains 15 residues. This clonotype was observed a few times. What it binds is unknown.

This rearrangement joins TRBV5-1 to TRBJ1-5; no firm D call. Sequenced material: blood. This TCR derives from a man aged 40-49 years with Graves' ophthalmopathy. CDR3 in amino acids: CASSPGVDSNQPQHF. CDR3 bases: TGCGCCAGCAGCCCGGGAGTAGATAGCAATCAGCCCCAGCATTTT.